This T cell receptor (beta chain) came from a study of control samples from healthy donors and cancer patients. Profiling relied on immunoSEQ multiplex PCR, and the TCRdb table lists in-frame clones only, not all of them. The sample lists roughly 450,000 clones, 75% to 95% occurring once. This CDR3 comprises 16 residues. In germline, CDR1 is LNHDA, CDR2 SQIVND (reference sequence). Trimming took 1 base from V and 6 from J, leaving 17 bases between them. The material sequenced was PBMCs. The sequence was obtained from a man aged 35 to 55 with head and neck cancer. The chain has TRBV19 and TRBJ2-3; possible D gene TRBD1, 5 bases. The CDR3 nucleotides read TGTGCCAGTAGTATAGTAGAAAGGGGCCCAGGGGATACGCAGTATTTT. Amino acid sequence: CASSIVERGPGDTQYF.